This T cell receptor beta chain originates from a study of HIV-infected children after antiretroviral therapy interruption. Between the trimmed V and J ends, which lost 0 bases and 4 bases, there was a span of 13 bases. The CDR3 loop spans 15 amino acids. Germline CDR1 and CDR2: SQVTM and ANQGSEA. This clonotype appeared many times. The antigen is unknown. The treatment: PENTA 11 planned treatment interruption arm or continuous ART arm. At least 24 weeks of at least three-drug ART, in children 2 to 15 years. Samples needed at least 5 million viable cryopreserved PBMCs. A 3' RACE protocol on RNA, with unique molecular identifiers, produced the TCR library. TCRdb re-analysed the 3' RACE reads in MiXCR, keeping a single row per CDR3 protein. The data contain fewer than 100,000 distinct CDR3 sequences, about 6.3% of them singletons. General study points: After treatment interruption started, naive CD4+ CDR3 overlap across time points dropped.

The clonotype comes from a pool of human donors with HIV. The rearrangement uses TRBV29-1 and TRBJ2-1; D assignment may be TRBD1 or TRBD2 (5 bases each). The sample in question was CD45RA+ CD4+ T cells from PBMCs, pooled from several time points, obtained from a donor given antiretroviral therapy, either interrupted or continuous. Subset reported: naive CD4+ CD45RA+ CD45RO- T cells. The CDR3 DNA sequence: TGCAGCGTTGAAGACGAGGGACGGATTTACAATGAGCAGTTCTTC. Translating it yields CSVEDEGRIYNEQFF.